This record looks at one TCR beta chain sequence and its context. Its matching antigen is unknown. The junction shows a germline mismatch at one end, possibly a read error. The data are from a study of cytomegalovirus exposure and HLA in healthy donors. The PCR employed 60 Vbeta primers together with 13 Jbeta primers. This table comes from immunoSEQ multiplex PCR, and its TCRdb copy is limited to in-frame clones, with some not included. In the table there are roughly 120,000 clones, about three quarters of which are singletons. Study-wide results and caveats: Three CMV-associated chains were confirmed in vitro to be specific for CMV antigens. Rare sequences made up most TCRs, while some public TCRs were found in many donors. In an earlier analysis, most TCR beta V segments were productive about 87% or about 30% of the time.

Looked up from germline, CDR1 is SGHVS and CDR2 is FQNEAQ. CDR3 length: 17 residues. Material: PBMCs. This TCR was recovered from a man in his 60s in good health and CMV-seropositive. The chain joins TRBV7-8 to TRBJ2-6; TRBD1 matches 9 bases. CDR3 nucleotide sequence: TGTGCCAGCAGCTTCCCGGGACAGGGATCTGGGGCCAACGGCCTGACTTTC. Translating it yields CASSFPGQGSGANGLTF.